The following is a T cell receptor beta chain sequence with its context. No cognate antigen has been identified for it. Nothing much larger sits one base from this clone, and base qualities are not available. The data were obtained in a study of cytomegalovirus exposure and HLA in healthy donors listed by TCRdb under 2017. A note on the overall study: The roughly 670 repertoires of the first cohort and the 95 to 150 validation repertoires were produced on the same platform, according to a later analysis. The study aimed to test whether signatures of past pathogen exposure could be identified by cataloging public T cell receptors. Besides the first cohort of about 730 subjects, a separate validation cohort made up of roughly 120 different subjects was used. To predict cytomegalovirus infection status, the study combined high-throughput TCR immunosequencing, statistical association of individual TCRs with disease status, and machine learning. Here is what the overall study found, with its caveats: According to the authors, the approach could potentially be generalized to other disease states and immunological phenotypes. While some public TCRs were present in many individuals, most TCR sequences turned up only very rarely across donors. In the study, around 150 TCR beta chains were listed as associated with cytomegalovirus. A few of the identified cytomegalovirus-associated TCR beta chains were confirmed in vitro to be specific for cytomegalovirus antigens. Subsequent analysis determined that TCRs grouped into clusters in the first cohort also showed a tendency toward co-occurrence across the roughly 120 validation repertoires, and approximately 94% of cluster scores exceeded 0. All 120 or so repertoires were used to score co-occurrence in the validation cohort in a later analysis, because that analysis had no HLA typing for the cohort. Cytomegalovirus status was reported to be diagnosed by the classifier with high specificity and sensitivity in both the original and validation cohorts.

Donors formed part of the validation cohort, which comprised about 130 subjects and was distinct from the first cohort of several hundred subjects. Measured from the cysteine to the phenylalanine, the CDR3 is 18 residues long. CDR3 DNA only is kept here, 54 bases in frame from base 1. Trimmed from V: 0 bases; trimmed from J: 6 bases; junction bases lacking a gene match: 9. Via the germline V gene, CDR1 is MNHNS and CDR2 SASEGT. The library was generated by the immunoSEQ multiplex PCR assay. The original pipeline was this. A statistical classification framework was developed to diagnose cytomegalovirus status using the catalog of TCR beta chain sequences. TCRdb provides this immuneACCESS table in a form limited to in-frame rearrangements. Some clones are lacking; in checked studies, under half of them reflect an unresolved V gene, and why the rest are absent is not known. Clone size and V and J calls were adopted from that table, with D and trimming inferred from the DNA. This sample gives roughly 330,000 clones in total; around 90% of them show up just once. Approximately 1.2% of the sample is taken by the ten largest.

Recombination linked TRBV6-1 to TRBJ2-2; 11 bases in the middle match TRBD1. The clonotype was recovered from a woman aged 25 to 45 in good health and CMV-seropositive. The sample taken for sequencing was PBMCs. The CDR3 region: CASSEAIGQGARAGELFF. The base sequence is TGTGCCAGCAGTGAAGCTATAGGACAGGGGGCAAGGGCCGGGGAGCTGTTTTTT.